The 10 T cell receptor beta chains below were found in one sample sequenced in a study of cytomegalovirus exposure and HLA in healthy donors. 60 Vbeta and 13 Jbeta primers were used in PCR. This table comes from immunoSEQ multiplex PCR, and its TCRdb copy is limited to in-frame clones, with some not included. The sample has some 60,000 clones; about 84% are singletons. Input material: PBMCs. These receptors all come from a male donor in good health and CMV-seronegative.

The chain uses TRBV4-1 and TRBJ1-1; the D gene is possibly TRBD1 (5 bases). V dropped 3 bases and J dropped 2 bases, with 7 bases sitting between them. Germline CDR1 and CDR2: MGHRA and YSYEKL. CDR3 length: 13 residues. The CDR3: CASSHGGNTEAFF. CDR3 in DNA: TGCGCCAGCAGCCACGGGGGAAACACTGAAGCTTTCTTT.

The chain joins TRBV7-9 to TRBJ1-1; TRBD1 aligns across 9 bases. Germline V CDR1 and CDR2: SEHNR, FQNEAQ (reference sequence). CDR3 length equals 15 residues. V was clipped by 5 bases and J by 5 bases; unmatched bases: 9. The CDR3 nucleotides read TGTGCCAGCAGCGTAATACAGGGGGCTAGAACTGAAGCTTTCTTT. Translating it yields CASSVIQGARTEAFF.

The chain employs TRBV30 and TRBJ1-1, with D perhaps TRBD1 (6 bases). The CDR3 contains 14 residues. Germline-derived CDR1 and CDR2 are GTSNPN and SVGIG (reference sequence). Trimming removed 2 bases from V and 4 bases from J, with 14 bases in between. The CDR3 DNA reads as TGTGCCTGGAGTCCGGGGGAGGGGGGCACTGAAGCTTTCTTT. It is translated as CAWSPGEGGTEAFF.

V and J are TRBV11-2 and TRBJ1-5; maybe TRBD1 (6 bases). V dropped 5 bases and J dropped 6 bases, with 11 bases sitting between them. Germline V gene sequence: CDR1 SGHAT, CDR2 FQNNGV. The CDR3 is made up of 13 amino acids. CDR3 sequence (DNA): TGTGCCAGCAGCCTCAGCAGGGGTCAGCCCCAGCATTTT. Translating gives CASSLSRGQPQHF.

Details on this clone: This sample includes further DNA sequences coding for the same CDR3. The V and J genes are TRBV19 and TRBJ1-2; 10 bases align to TRBD1. This CDR3 has 13 amino acids. With 4 bases clipped from V and 6 bases from J, the junction kept 2 bases outside the gene matches. Per germline, CDR1 LNHDA and CDR2 SQIVND (reference sequence). CDR3 region: CASSRGQGNGYTF. As DNA, the CDR3 is TGTGCCAGTAGTAGGGGACAGGGGAATGGCTACACCTTC.

The V call is TRBV19, the J call TRBJ2-5, with 7 nucleotides matching TRBD1. The CDR3 length is 13 residues. Trimming took 10 bases from V and 5 from J; bases not matched to a gene: 10. Germline V gives CDR1 LNHDA, CDR2 SQIVND (reference sequence). The CDR3, as DNA: TGTGCCACTCAGACAGGGCTCGGGGAGACCCAGTACTTC. This translates into CATQTGLGETQYF.

The CDR3 nucleotides are TGTGCCAGCAGCTACACAGGGTCCACAGATACGCAGTATTTT. Protein: CASSYTGSTDTQYF. This sequence joins TRBV14 and TRBJ2-3; tentatively, D is TRBD1 (6 bases). The length of the CDR3 is 14 residues. Trimming stripped 5 bases from V and 2 bases from J, with 11 bases between. Germline CDR1 reads SGHDN; CDR2 reads FVKESK.

J is TRBJ1-1 and V is TRBV5-1; TRBD1 aligns across 8 bases. With 1 base clipped from V and 1 base from J, the junction kept 3 bases outside the gene matches. The CDR3 extends over 15 amino acids. Germline assignment: CDR1 SGHRS and CDR2 YFSETQ. CDR3 protein: CASSLLGQGNTEAFF. The CDR3 DNA reads as TGCGCCAGCAGCTTGCTCGGACAGGGGAACACTGAAGCTTTCTTT. Full variable domain (rest looked up from reference TRBV5-1 and TRBJ1-1): KAGVTQTPRYLIKTRGQQVTLSCSPISGHRSVSWYQQTPGQGLQFLFEYFSETQRNKGNFPGRFSGRQFSNSRSEMNVSTLELGDSALYLCASSLLGQGNTEAFFGQGTRLTVV.

The rearrangement uses TRBV30 and TRBJ2-1; 11 bases are shared with TRBD2. This CDR3 is 14 amino acids long. Per germline, CDR1 GTSNPN and CDR2 SVGIG (reference sequence). J was trimmed by 8 bases and V by 1 base; bases with no gene match: 4. CDR3 sequence reads: CAWSGGLAVDEQFF. For the CDR3, the DNA is TGTGCCTGGAGTGGGGGACTAGCGGTCGATGAGCAGTTCTTC. The variable domain in full, with the rest retrieved from reference TRBV30 and TRBJ2-1, is SQTIHQWPATLVQPVGSPLSLECTVEGTSNPNLYWYRQAAGRGLQLLFYSVGIGQISSEVPQNLSASRPQDRQFILSSKKLLLSDSGFYLCAWSGGLAVDEQFFGPGTRLTVL.

The rearrangement joins TRBV7-6 to TRBJ1-1; weak D call: TRBD1 (5 bases). CDR1 and CDR2 (germline): SGHVS, FNYEAQ. The CDR3 totals 12 residues. V dropped 8 bases and J dropped 8 bases, with 15 bases sitting between them. This CDR3 is CASGMGRVEAFF. CDR3 sequence (DNA): TGTGCCAGCGGCATGGGCAGGGTGGAAGCTTTCTTT.